This TCR beta chain was identified in a study of cytotoxic CD8 clonotypes in ibrutinib-treated CLL. Study background: Partial responses totalled about 24 and complete responses 2; after median about six years, approximately 15 remained remitted and roughly twelve progressed. Findings of the study overall: Sampling of sustained-remission and progressing patients occurred at differing times. Under therapy, public clonotypes either contracted or stayed stable, and they were uncommon. Age-matched healthy donor levels were exceeded by baseline clonality, which tracked circulating CD8+ T-cell counts.

Trimming removed 4 bases at V and 3 bases at J, with 12 bases between. Germline CDR1 reads SGHDT; CDR2 reads YYEEEE. CDR3 length equals 14 residues. A remark on this clone: Its target is unknown.

Data came from immunoSEQ multiplex PCR; TCRdb stores just in-frame clones and leaves some out. The table includes around 70,000 clones, around nine tenths detected once. The rearrangement joins TRBV5-6 to TRBJ2-3; TRBD1 is a possible D gene (6 bases). This specimen was PBMCs, taken after 12 months of ibrutinib treatment. The receptor comes from a human donor with chronic lymphocytic leukemia. This chain's CDR3 is CASSPGQMTDTQYF. The CDR3 nucleotides read TGTGCCAGCAGCCCCGGACAGATGACAGATACGCAGTATTTT.